These 3 T cell receptor beta chains originate from one sample sequenced in a study of CD8+ T cells in alopecia areata. As to treatment: oral pan-JAK inhibitor, 5-10 mg twice daily. The sequencing template was cDNA reverse transcribed from extracted RNA. The method was immunoSEQ multiplex PCR; TCRdb's version includes in-frame clones alone and lacks a portion of them. The sample shows tens of thousands of clones, 70% to 85% of them seen only once. Sequenced material: CD8+ T cells sorted from blood, taken between weeks 43 and 45, from a patient treated with tofacitinib. The receptors were sampled from a human donor with alopecia areata.

This rearrangement joins TRBV6-1 to TRBJ1-5, with unresolved D. The germline gives CDR1 MNHNS, CDR2 SASEGT. This CDR3 comprises 14 residues. Trimming removed 2 bases from V and 1 base from J, with 6 bases in between. CDR3 sequence: CASSELGSNQPQHF. CDR3 nucleotides: TGTGCCAGCAGTGAACTAGGAAGCAATCAGCCCCAGCATTTT.

The chain carries TRBV20-1 and TRBJ2-7; no clear D. CDR1 and CDR2 from the germline V gene are DFQATT and SNEGSKA (reference sequence). The CDR3 contains 11 residues. V lost 5 bases, J lost 3 bases, and 8 bases lay in between. CDR3 nucleotides: TGCAGTGCTGCGGAGAACTACGAGCAGTACTTC. Residues: CSAAENYEQYF.

The chain carries TRBV4-3 and TRBJ1-2; a possible D gene is TRBD1 (5 bases). The germline V gene has CDR1 LGHNA and CDR2 YSLEER. Between the trimmed V and J ends, which lost 0 bases and 2 bases, there was a span of 7 bases. The CDR3 extends over 14 amino acids. CDR3 amino acids: CASSQDDRNYGYTF. CDR3 nucleotide sequence: TGCGCCAGCAGCCAAGATGACAGAAACTATGGCTACACCTTC.